This T cell receptor (beta chain) comes out of a study of OX40 agonist ivuxolimab in advanced cancers. Germline assignment: CDR1 SGHNT and CDR2 YYREEE (reference sequence). This CDR3 is built from 14 residues. V shed 1 base and J shed 6 bases, with 13 bases lying between them. There are a few counts of this clone. Its antigen remains unknown. The study, taken as a whole, reports: On average, CD8+ T cells had more expanded clones than CD4+.

Produced via immunoSEQ multiplex PCR; TCRdb's table is partial and in-frame only. The repertoire holds tens of thousands of clones, 75% to 95% seen once, with about 2.4% in the top ten. The clonotype was recovered from an adult with an advanced solid tumor such as melanoma, head and neck, liver or kidney cancer. This specimen was CD4+ or CD8+ T cells sorted from blood, taken in a trial of the OX40 agonist ivuxolimab. The J gene is TRBJ1-2, the V gene TRBV5-4; D gene ambiguous. DNA of the CDR3: TGTGCCAGCAGCTTGCCAGCGATAGTCCATGGCTACACCTTC. This translates into CASSLPAIVHGYTF.